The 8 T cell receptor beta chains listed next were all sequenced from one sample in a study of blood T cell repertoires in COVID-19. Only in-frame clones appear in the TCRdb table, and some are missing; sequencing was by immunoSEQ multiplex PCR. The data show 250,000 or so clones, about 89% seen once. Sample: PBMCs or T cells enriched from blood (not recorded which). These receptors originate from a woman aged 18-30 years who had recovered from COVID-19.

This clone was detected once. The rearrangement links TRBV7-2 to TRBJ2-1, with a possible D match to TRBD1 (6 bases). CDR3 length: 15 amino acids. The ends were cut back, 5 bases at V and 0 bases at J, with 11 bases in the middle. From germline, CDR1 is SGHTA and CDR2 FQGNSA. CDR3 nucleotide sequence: TGTGCCAGCAGCGAAGGGACAACCTCCTACAATGAGCAGTTCTTC. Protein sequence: CASSEGTTSYNEQFF.

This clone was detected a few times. The CDR3 loop reads CASSLGLHEQFF. The DNA for the CDR3 is TGTGCCAGCAGCTTGGGTCTCCATGAGCAGTTCTTC. The V gene is TRBV5-6, the J gene TRBJ2-1; D not certain. The CDR3 sequence is 12 residues long. Germline values: CDR1 SGHDT, CDR2 YYEEEE. V shed 0 bases and J shed 8 bases, with 6 bases lying between them.

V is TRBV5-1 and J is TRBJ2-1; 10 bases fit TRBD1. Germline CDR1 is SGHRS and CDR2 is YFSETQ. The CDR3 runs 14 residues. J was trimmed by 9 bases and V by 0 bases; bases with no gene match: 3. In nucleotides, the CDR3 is TGCGCCAGCAGCTTGGGACAGGGGGCCTCTGAGCAGTTCTTC. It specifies CASSLGQGASEQFF.

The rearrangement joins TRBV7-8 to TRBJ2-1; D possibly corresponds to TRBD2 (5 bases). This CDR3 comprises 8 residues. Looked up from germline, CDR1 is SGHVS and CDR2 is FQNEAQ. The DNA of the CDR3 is TGTTTGCGGGATGAGCAGTTCTTC. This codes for CLRDEQFF.

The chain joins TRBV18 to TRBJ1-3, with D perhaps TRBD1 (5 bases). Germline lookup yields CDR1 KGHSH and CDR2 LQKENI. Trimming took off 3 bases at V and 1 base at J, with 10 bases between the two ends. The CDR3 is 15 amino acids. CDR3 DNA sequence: TGTGCCAGCTCACCTACCGCAGGGTCTGGAAACACCATATATTTT. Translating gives CASSPTAGSGNTIYF.

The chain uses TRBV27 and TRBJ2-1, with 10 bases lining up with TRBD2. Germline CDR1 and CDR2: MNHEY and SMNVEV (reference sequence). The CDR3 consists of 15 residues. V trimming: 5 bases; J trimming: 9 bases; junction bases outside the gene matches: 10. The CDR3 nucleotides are TGTGCCAGCAGTCCTAGCGGGAGAGTAGGCGGTGAGCAGTTCTTC. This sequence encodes CASSPSGRVGGEQFF.

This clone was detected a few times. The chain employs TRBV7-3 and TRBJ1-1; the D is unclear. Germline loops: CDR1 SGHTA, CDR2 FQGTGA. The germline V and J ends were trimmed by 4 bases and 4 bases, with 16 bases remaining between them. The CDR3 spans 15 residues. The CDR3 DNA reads TGTGCCAGCAGCTACGAGGGTAGGGCTAGCACTGAAGCTTTCTTT. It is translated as CASSYEGRASTEAFF.

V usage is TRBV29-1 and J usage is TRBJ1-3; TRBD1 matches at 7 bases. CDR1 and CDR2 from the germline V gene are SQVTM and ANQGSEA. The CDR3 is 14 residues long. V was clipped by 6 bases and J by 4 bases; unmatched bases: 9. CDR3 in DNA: TGCAGCGTCTCGACAGGGTTTGACGGAAACACCATATATTTT. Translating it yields CSVSTGFDGNTIYF.